The source of this T cell receptor beta chain is a study of T cell responses to AZD1222 COVID-19 vaccine. Whole-study findings and limits: Females outnumbered males among donors, who were mostly white British; clonal diversity was possibly underestimated. Repertoire collection took place solely once the T cell response had peaked.

Some clones are missing from TCRdb's copy, which holds only in-frame ones; the method was immunoSEQ multiplex PCR. Seen here are around 100,000 clones, around 91% observed once, and the top ten hold almost 8.5%. There are 16 residues in the CDR3. The germline CDR1 and CDR2 sequences are SGHRS and YFSETQ. Unmatched junction bases numbered 10, after V lost 1 base and J lost 9 bases. About this clone: What it binds is not known.

The gene calls are TRBV5-1 and TRBJ1-6; 7 positions agree with TRBD1. This sample comprised peripheral blood, obtained on day 0 of AZD1222 vaccination. The sequence was collected from an adult in good health. The CDR3: CASSLNLRGPGSPLHF. Here the CDR3 DNA reads TGCGCCAGCAGCTTGAATTTGAGGGGGCCAGGTTCACCCCTCCACTTT.